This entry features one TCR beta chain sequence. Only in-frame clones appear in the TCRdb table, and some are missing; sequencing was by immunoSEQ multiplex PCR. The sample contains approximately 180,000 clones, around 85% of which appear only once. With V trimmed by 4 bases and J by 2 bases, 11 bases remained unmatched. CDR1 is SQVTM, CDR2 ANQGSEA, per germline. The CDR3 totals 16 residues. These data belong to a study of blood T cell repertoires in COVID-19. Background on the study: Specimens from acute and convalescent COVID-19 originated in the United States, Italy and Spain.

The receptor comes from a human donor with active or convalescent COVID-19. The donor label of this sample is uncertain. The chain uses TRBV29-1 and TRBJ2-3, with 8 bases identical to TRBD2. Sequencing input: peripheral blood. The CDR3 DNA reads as TGCAGCGTTGTAGGGGTGGGACTAGGACCCACAGATACGCAGTATTTT. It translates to CSVVGVGLGPTDTQYF.